This T cell receptor (beta chain) was identified in a study of blood T cell repertoires in COVID-19. As for the study in general: There were acute and convalescent COVID-19 samples, and they came from the United States, Italy and Spain. Sample material is recorded as cDNA or gDNA derived from T cells, B-cell-depleted T cells, or PBMCs.

The table came from immunoSEQ multiplex PCR; TCRdb's copy has only in-frame clones and leaves some out. The sample shows about 50,000 clones, more than 85% of them seen only once. Deletions cut 6 bases from V and 8 bases from J, with 16 bases between. Germline V gene data show CDR1 as MNHNY and CDR2 as SVGAGI (reference sequence). CDR3 length: 13 residues. The sequencing sample was made of peripheral blood. The chain recombines TRBV6-6 with TRBJ1-2; D gene uncertain. This receptor was identified in a human donor with active COVID-19. The donor label of this sample is uncertain. The DNA for the CDR3 is TGTGCCAGCAGAAGAGACGGACTTGGGGGCTACACCTTC. This sequence encodes CASRRDGLGGYTF.